This is a list of T cell receptor beta chains from one sample in a study of shared clonotypes between healthy human individuals. The table came from immunoSEQ multiplex PCR; TCRdb's copy has only in-frame clones and leaves some out. Here the sample spans millions of clones, about 93% being singletons. Sequenced: naive CD8+ T cells from PBMCs. These receptors all come from a man aged 18 to 29 in good health. Some clones in this sample may be carry-over from other donors' samples. Each CDR3 is given with its conserved first and last residue. D genes are given only for firm matches. A clone size is listed for some rows: how often the clone was seen (once, few, many), or a class if it is expanded.

CDR3 protein: CASTLSRDTQYF
CDR3 DNA: TGTGCCAGCACCCTGTCCCGGGATACGCAGTATTTT
V gene: TRBV7-9
clone size: NA
D gene: NA
J gene: TRBJ2-3

CDR3 protein: CASRFRLYTGELFF
CDR3 DNA: TGTGCAAGTCGCTTTAGACTTTACACCGGGGAGCTGTTTTTT
V gene: TRBV12-2
clone size: once
D gene: NA
J gene: TRBJ2-2

CDR3 protein: CASSQFQEANEQFF
CDR3 DNA: TGCGCCAGCAGCCAATTTCAAGAGGCCAATGAGCAGTTCTTC
V gene: TRBV4-3
clone size: NA
D gene: NA
J gene: TRBJ2-1

CDR3 protein: CASSPVPESPGVLGNQPQHF
CDR3 DNA: TGTGCCAGCAGCCCGGTCCCCGAATCTCCAGGGGTCCTCGGCAATCAGCCCCAGCATTTT
V gene: TRBV11-3
clone size: once
D gene: NA
J gene: TRBJ1-5

CDR3 protein: CASSQGFALIDNEQFF
CDR3 DNA: TGCGCCAGCAGCCAAGGCTTCGCACTTATTGACAATGAGCAGTTCTTC
V gene: TRBV4-3
clone size: NA
D gene: NA
J gene: TRBJ2-1

CDR3 protein: CASSPLAGTTDTQYF
CDR3 DNA: TGTGCCAGTTCCCCGCTAGCGGGTACCACAGATACGCAGTATTTT
V gene: TRBV27
clone size: once
D gene: TRBD2
J gene: TRBJ2-3

CDR3 protein: CASSFSVKAGQETQYF
CDR3 DNA: TGTGCCAGCAGCTTTTCTGTGAAGGCGGGCCAAGAGACCCAGTACTTC
V gene: TRBV27
clone size: NA
D gene: NA
J gene: TRBJ2-5

CDR3 protein: CASGQPRDSNEQFF
CDR3 DNA: TGTGCCAGCGGACAACCTCGGGACAGCAATGAGCAGTTCTTC
V gene: TRBV9
clone size: NA
D gene: TRBD1
J gene: TRBJ2-1

CDR3 protein: CAWSVRGTNEKLFF
CDR3 DNA: TGTGCCTGGAGTGTACGGGGGACTAATGAAAAACTGTTTTTT
V gene: TRBV30
clone size: few
D gene: NA
J gene: TRBJ1-4

CDR3 protein: CASSLSGRLAGYSGELFF
CDR3 DNA: TGTGCCAGCAGCTTGTCAGGTCGACTAGCGGGATACTCCGGGGAGCTGTTTTTT
V gene: TRBV7-3
clone size: NA
D gene: TRBD2
J gene: TRBJ2-2

CDR3 protein: CASSFPASGYNEQFF
CDR3 DNA: TGTGCCAGCAGTTTTCCGGCTAGCGGATACAATGAGCAGTTCTTC
V gene: TRBV28
clone size: NA
D gene: TRBD2
J gene: TRBJ2-1

CDR3 protein: CASSFFGPPYEQYF
CDR3 DNA: TGTGCCAGCAGTTTTTTCGGCCCCCCCTACGAGCAGTACTTC
V gene: TRBV27
clone size: NA
D gene: NA
J gene: TRBJ2-7

CDR3 protein: CASSWGFSNRDSLYEQYF
CDR3 DNA: TGCGCCAGCAGCTGGGGGTTTTCAAACCGGGACAGCCTCTACGAGCAGTACTTC
V gene: TRBV5-1
clone size: NA
D gene: TRBD1
J gene: TRBJ2-7

CDR3 protein: CASSLGLADNTGELFF
CDR3 DNA: TGTGCCAGCAGCCTGGGACTAGCGGACAACACCGGGGAGCTGTTTTTT
V gene: TRBV11-3
clone size: NA
D gene: TRBD2
J gene: TRBJ2-2

CDR3 protein: CASSLLENTEAFF
CDR3 DNA: TGTGCCAGCAGTTTACTCGAGAACACTGAAGCTTTCTTT
V gene: TRBV27
clone size: NA
D gene: NA
J gene: TRBJ1-1

CDR3 protein: CASSPSTGLNTEAFF
CDR3 DNA: TGTGCCAGCAGCCCTTCGACAGGGCTAAACACTGAAGCTTTCTTT
V gene: TRBV9
clone size: NA
D gene: TRBD1
J gene: TRBJ1-1

CDR3 protein: CASSWGPERNIYGYTF
CDR3 DNA: TGTGCCAGCAGCTGGGGCCCGGAAAGAAATATCTATGGCTACACCTTC
V gene: TRBV5-4
clone size: NA
D gene: NA
J gene: TRBJ1-2

CDR3 protein: CASSQDPAPYEQYF
CDR3 DNA: TGCGCCAGCAGCCAAGACCCAGCCCCCTACGAGCAGTACTTC
V gene: TRBV4-1
clone size: once
D gene: NA
J gene: TRBJ2-7

CDR3 protein: CASSPGTGGENEQFF
CDR3 DNA: TGTGCCAGCAGCCCCGGGACAGGGGGTGAGAATGAGCAGTTCTTC
V gene: TRBV5-6
clone size: NA
D gene: TRBD1
J gene: TRBJ2-1

CDR3 protein: CASSARENMNTEAFF
CDR3 DNA: TGTGCCAGCAGCGCCCGGGAGAACATGAACACTGAAGCTTTCTTT
V gene: TRBV7-9
clone size: NA
D gene: NA
J gene: TRBJ1-1

CDR3 protein: CASSALAGLGQETQYF
CDR3 DNA: TGTGCCAGCAGTGCCCTAGCGGGATTGGGCCAAGAGACCCAGTACTTC
V gene: TRBV27
clone size: NA
D gene: TRBD2
J gene: TRBJ2-5

CDR3 protein: CASSAEPNEQFF
CDR3 DNA: TGTGCCAGCAGCGCCGAACCCAATGAGCAGTTCTTC
V gene: TRBV5-4
clone size: NA
D gene: NA
J gene: TRBJ2-1

CDR3 protein: CASSYISGGTYEQYF
CDR3 DNA: TGTGCCAGCAGTTACATCTCGGGCGGGACCTACGAGCAGTACTTC
V gene: TRBV6-5
clone size: NA
D gene: NA
J gene: TRBJ2-7

CDR3 protein: CASRRQAGNEQFF
CDR3 DNA: TGTGCCAGCCGGCGGCAGGCTGGTAATGAGCAGTTCTTC
V gene: TRBV7-9
clone size: NA
D gene: NA
J gene: TRBJ2-1

CDR3 protein: CSVEGTGSREQFF
CDR3 DNA: TGCAGCGTTGAAGGGACAGGGAGCCGTGAGCAGTTCTTC
V gene: TRBV29-1
clone size: NA
D gene: TRBD1
J gene: TRBJ2-1

CDR3 protein: CASSLRASGLSTDTQYF
CDR3 DNA: TGTGCCAGCAGCCTCCGGGCCTCGGGACTTAGCACAGATACGCAGTATTTT
V gene: TRBV7-8
clone size: NA
D gene: NA
J gene: TRBJ2-3

CDR3 protein: CASRDSYEAFF
CDR3 DNA: TGTGCCAGCAGGGACAGTTATGAAGCTTTCTTT
V gene: TRBV6-1
clone size: NA
D gene: NA
J gene: TRBJ1-1

CDR3 protein: CASSLGRVNTEAFF
CDR3 DNA: TGCGCCAGCAGCTTGGGGAGGGTGAACACTGAAGCTTTCTTT
V gene: TRBV5-1
clone size: NA
D gene: NA
J gene: TRBJ1-1

CDR3 protein: CASSLDRSQETQYF
CDR3 DNA: TGTGCCAGCAGTTTGGACAGGAGCCAAGAGACCCAGTACTTC
V gene: TRBV28
clone size: NA
D gene: TRBD1
J gene: TRBJ2-5

CDR3 protein: CASSYSNSYEQYF
CDR3 DNA: TGTGCCAGCAGTTACAGCAATTCCTACGAGCAGTACTTC
V gene: TRBV6-6
clone size: NA
D gene: NA
J gene: TRBJ2-7

CDR3 protein: CASSSRDREGSGELFF
CDR3 DNA: TGTGCCAGCAGCTCCCGGGACAGGGAGGGAAGCGGGGAGCTGTTTTTT
V gene: TRBV7-2
clone size: NA
D gene: TRBD1
J gene: TRBJ2-2

CDR3 protein: CASSLVDSPLETQYF
CDR3 DNA: TGTGCCAGCAGCTTAGTGGACTCGCCTTTGGAGACCCAGTACTTC
V gene: TRBV7-7
clone size: NA
D gene: NA
J gene: TRBJ2-5

CDR3 protein: CASSSPMGRGNQPQHF
CDR3 DNA: TGTGCCAGCAGCTCCCCTATGGGCAGGGGCAATCAGCCCCAGCATTTT
V gene: TRBV5-4
clone size: NA
D gene: NA
J gene: TRBJ1-5

CDR3 protein: CASREESGHEQYF
CDR3 DNA: TGTGCCAGCAGGGAGGAATCCGGCCACGAGCAGTACTTC
V gene: TRBV13
clone size: NA
D gene: NA
J gene: TRBJ2-7

CDR3 protein: CASSVAGAIDEQFF
CDR3 DNA: TGTGCCAGCAGCGTAGCGGGAGCCATCGATGAGCAGTTCTTC
V gene: TRBV9
clone size: NA
D gene: NA
J gene: TRBJ2-1